These 15 T cell receptor beta chains share one sample of origin, sequenced in a study of post-analysis software for immune sequencing data. Study-wide results and limits: A handful of TRBV segments were significantly more frequent in patients than in controls. TRBV5-6, TRBV5-1 and TRBV20-1 were among these segments.

Sequencing libraries made from TCR beta cDNA carried unique molecular identifiers. In TCRdb, the PCR reads were re-called with MiXCR into one record per CDR3 protein. The sample shows about 810,000 distinct CDR3 sequences, 53% of them seen only once. The antigens for these receptors are not known. Sequenced material: blood. The receptors shown here come from a girl aged 10-17 years with multiple sclerosis.

A few counts support this clonotype. The chain links TRBV5-1 to TRBJ2-7; 9 nucleotides align to TRBD1. Germline CDR1 reads SGHRS; CDR2 reads YFSETQ. CDR3 size: 15 residues. J lost 7 bases, V lost 0 bases, and 8 bases had no gene match. DNA for the CDR3: TGCGCCAGCAGCTTGGGATGGACAGGGGCGAGGGAGCAGTACTTC. Residues: CASSLGWTGAREQYF.

V and J are TRBV29-1 and TRBJ1-1, with 7 bases fitting TRBD1. The junction had 9 bases not matched to a gene; V was cut back by 5 bases and J by 0 bases. The CDR3 runs to 15 residues. CDR1 SQVTM and CDR2 ANQGSEA come from the germline V gene. This CDR3 reads CSVRKRDSLNTEAFF. CDR3 DNA sequence: TGCAGCGTTCGTAAAAGGGACAGTCTGAACACTGAAGCTTTCTTT.

The chain employs TRBV6-5 and TRBJ2-5, with 9 bases fitting TRBD1. V lost 0 bases, J lost 5 bases, and 16 bases stayed unmatched. CDR3 length: 19 residues. The V gene's germline CDR1 is MNHEY and CDR2 SVGAGI. CDR3 loop: CASSYSYRSKQGARETQYF. CDR3 in DNA: TGTGCCAGCAGTTACTCGTATAGAAGTAAACAGGGGGCTCGGGAGACCCAGTACTTC.

V is TRBV5-4 and J is TRBJ2-7, with 8 bases identical to TRBD2. Germline-derived CDR1 and CDR2 are SGHNT and YYREEE (reference sequence). Losses at the gene ends were 2 bases for V and 6 bases for J; bases not matched to a gene: 4. CDR3 length: 13 residues. In nucleotides, the CDR3 is TGTGCCAGCAGCTTCGAACTAGCGGCCGAGCAGTACTTC. It yields the protein CASSFELAAEQYF.

In DNA, the CDR3 is TGCAGTGCTAGAGAGAGGTGGGGAGAACCTTTATTTGGCTACACCTTC. It specifies CSARERWGEPLFGYTF. The rearrangement uses TRBV20-1 and TRBJ1-2; D is uncertain. Germline values: CDR1 DFQATT, CDR2 SNEGSKA (reference sequence). Trimming stripped 0 bases from V and 7 bases from J, with 21 bases between. This CDR3 has 16 amino acids.

This chain joins TRBV13 and TRBJ2-7; 7 nucleotides line up with TRBD2. The J segment lost 0 bases and the V segment lost 2 bases, leaving 16 bases of the junction unmatched. The germline V gene encodes CDR1 PRHDT and CDR2 FYEKMQ (reference sequence). The CDR3 loop spans 19 amino acids. The DNA for the CDR3 is TGTGCCAGCAGCTTACGGGCTGCCCTCGCAACTAGCGACTCCTACGAGCAGTACTTC. This translates into CASSLRAALATSDSYEQYF.

The chain has TRBV5-1 and TRBJ2-3, with 10 nucleotides matching TRBD2. The CDR3 loop spans 16 amino acids. Germline CDR1 is SGHRS and CDR2 is YFSETQ. J was trimmed by 1 base and V by 3 bases; bases with no gene match: 5. The CDR3 region has the DNA TGCGCCAGCAGCTCCGGGACTAGCGCCCGCACAGATACGCAGTATTTT. Encoded protein: CASSSGTSARTDTQYF.

The chain combines TRBV2 with TRBJ2-7; unclear D gene. V lost 6 bases and J lost 6, with 15 bases in between. The CDR3 has 13 residues. Germline V lookup: CDR1 SNHLY, CDR2 FYNNEI. This CDR3 is CASSLPAFVEQYF. As DNA, the CDR3 is TGTGCCAGCAGCCTACCGGCTTTTGTCGAGCAGTACTTC. Supplemented by reference TRBV2 and TRBJ2-7, the full variable domain reads EPEVTQTPSHQVTQMGQEVILRCVPISNHLYFYWYRQILGQKVEFLVSFYNNEISEKSEIFDDQFSVERPDGSNFTLKIRSTKLEDSAMYFCASSLPAFVEQYFGPGTRLTVT.

The chain recombines TRBV5-1 with TRBJ2-1; 7 bases are shared with TRBD2. The CDR3 spans 14 residues. CDR1 and CDR2 from the germline V gene are SGHRS and YFSETQ. V shed 5 bases and J 10 bases; nucleotides not matched to a gene: 12. The CDR3, as DNA: TGCGCCAGCAGGCTAGCGGTGCTTGTAAACGAGCAGTTCTTC. As protein: CASRLAVLVNEQFF.

This rearrangement joins TRBV20-1 to TRBJ2-3; perhaps TRBD2 as D (6 bases). The CDR3 runs to 17 residues. V lost 0 bases and J lost 5, with 21 bases in between. The germline CDR1 and CDR2 sequences are DFQATT and SNEGSKA (reference sequence). In DNA form, the CDR3 reads TGCAGTGCTAGAGACCCCTTTAGTGGAGGGGCTGAAGATACGCAGTATTTT. It is translated as CSARDPFSGGAEDTQYF.

This chain links TRBV7-3 with TRBJ2-1; D gene ambiguous. The CDR3 runs 14 residues. The germline V gene has CDR1 SGHTA and CDR2 FQGTGA. Trimming took off 5 bases at V and 4 bases at J, with 12 bases between the two ends. For the CDR3, the DNA is TGTGCCAGCAGCCAAGGTAGAGAGTACAATGAGCAGTTCTTC. This translates into CASSQGREYNEQFF.

There are a few counts of this clonotype. The genes are TRBV6-5 and TRBJ2-1, with 7 bases lining up with TRBD1. From germline, CDR1 is MNHEY and CDR2 SVGAGI. J gave up 4 bases and V 4 bases, and 4 bases lay outside the gene matches. The CDR3 is 14 amino acids. CDR3 sequence reads: CASSLGTAYNEQFF. The CDR3 DNA reads TGTGCCAGCAGTTTAGGGACAGCTTACAATGAGCAGTTCTTC.

The rearrangement joins TRBV20-1 to TRBJ2-5; TRBD2 matches at 9 bases. V trimming: 1 base; J trimming: 2 bases; junction bases outside the gene matches: 5. The germline gives CDR1 DFQATT, CDR2 SNEGSKA (reference sequence). CDR3 size: 15 residues. The CDR3 DNA reads TGCAGTGCTAGAGTCCGGACTAGCGTACAAGAGACCCAGTACTTC. Amino acids: CSARVRTSVQETQYF.

This clonotype was found a few times. This chain connects TRBV7-3 to TRBJ1-2; D unclear. The CDR3 is 13 residues long. Deletions cut 5 bases from V and 4 bases from J, with 11 bases between. The germline gives CDR1 SGHTA, CDR2 FQGTGA. DNA for the CDR3: TGTGCCAGCAGCCCCGGTGATGGCTATGGCTACACCTTC. Encoded protein: CASSPGDGYGYTF.

This clonotype has a count of ten or more. The J gene is TRBJ2-2, the V gene TRBV6-4; possibly TRBD1 for D (6 bases). V lost 3 bases and J lost 0, with 8 bases in between. Germline V lookup: CDR1 MRHNA, CDR2 SNTAGT. The CDR3 covers 15 residues. This chain's CDR3 is CASSEKGANTGELFF. The CDR3 bases are TGTGCCAGCAGTGAAAAGGGGGCGAACACCGGGGAGCTGTTTTTT.